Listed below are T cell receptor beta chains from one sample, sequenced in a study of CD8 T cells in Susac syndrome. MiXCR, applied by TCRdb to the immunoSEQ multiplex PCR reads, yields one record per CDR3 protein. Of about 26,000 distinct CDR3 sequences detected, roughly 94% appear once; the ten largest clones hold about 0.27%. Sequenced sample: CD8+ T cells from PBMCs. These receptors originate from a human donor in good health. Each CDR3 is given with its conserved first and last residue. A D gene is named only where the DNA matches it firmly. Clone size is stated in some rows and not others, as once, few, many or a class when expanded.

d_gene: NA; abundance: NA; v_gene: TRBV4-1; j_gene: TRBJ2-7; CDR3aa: CASSQEVRSSYEQYF; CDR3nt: TGCGCCAGCAGCCAAGAGGTCCGTTCCAGCTACGAGCAGTACTTC
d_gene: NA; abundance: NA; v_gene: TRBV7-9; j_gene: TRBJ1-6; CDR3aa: CASTSAPPLHF; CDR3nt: TGTGCCAGCACTTCTGCCCCCCCCCTCCACTTT
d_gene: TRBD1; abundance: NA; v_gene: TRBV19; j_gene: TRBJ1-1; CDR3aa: CASSASQGGYTEAFF; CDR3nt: TGTGCCAGTAGTGCCTCACAGGGGGGATACACTGAAGCTTTCTTT
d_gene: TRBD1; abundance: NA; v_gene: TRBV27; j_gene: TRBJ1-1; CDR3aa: CASSPGTDHLNTEAFF; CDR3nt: TGTGCCAGCAGTCCGGGGACAGACCACCTGAACACTGAAGCTTTCTTT
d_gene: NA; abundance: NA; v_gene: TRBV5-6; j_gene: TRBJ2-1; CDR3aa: CASSPDSHNEQFF; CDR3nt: TGTGCCAGCAGCCCGGACAGCCACAATGAGCAGTTCTTC
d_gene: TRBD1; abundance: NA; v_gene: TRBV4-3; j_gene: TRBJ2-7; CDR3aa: CASSQARTGGYEQYF; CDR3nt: TGCGCCAGCAGCCAAGCCAGGACAGGGGGCTACGAGCAGTACTTC
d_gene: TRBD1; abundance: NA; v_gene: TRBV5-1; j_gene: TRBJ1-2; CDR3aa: CASSLGDRRDYGYTF; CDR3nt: TGCGCCAGCAGCTTGGGGGACAGACGGGACTATGGCTACACCTTC
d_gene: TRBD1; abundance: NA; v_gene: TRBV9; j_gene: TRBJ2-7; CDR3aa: CASSVETGVSYEQYF; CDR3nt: TGTGCCAGCAGCGTAGAAACAGGGGTCTCCTACGAGCAGTACTTC
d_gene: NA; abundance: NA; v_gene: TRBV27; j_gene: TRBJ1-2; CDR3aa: CASSLFQGSNYGYTF; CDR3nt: TGTGCCAGCAGTTTATTTCAGGGATCTAACTATGGCTACACCTTC
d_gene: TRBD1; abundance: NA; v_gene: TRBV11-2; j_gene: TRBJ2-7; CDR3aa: CASSLGRGLYEQYF; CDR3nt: TGTGCCAGCAGCTTAGGCAGGGGGCTTTACGAGCAGTACTTC
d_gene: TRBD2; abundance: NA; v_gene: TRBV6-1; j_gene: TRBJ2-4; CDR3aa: CASSILAGGPENIQYF; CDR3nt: TGTGCCAGCAGTATCCTAGCGGGGGGGCCAGAAAACATTCAGTACTTC
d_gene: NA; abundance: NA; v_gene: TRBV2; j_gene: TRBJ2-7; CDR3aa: CASGNYEQYF; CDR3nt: TGTGCCAGCGGAAACTACGAGCAGTACTTC
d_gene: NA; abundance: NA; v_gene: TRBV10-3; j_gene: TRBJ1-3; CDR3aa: CAISVTGSTVFSGNTIYF; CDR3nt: TGTGCCATCAGTGTTACAGGGAGCACCGTCTTCTCTGGAAACACCATATATTTT
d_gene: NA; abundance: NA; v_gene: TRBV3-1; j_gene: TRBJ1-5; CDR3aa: CASSQDWSSNQPQHF; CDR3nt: TGTGCCAGCAGCCAAGATTGGAGTTCTAATCAGCCCCAGCATTTT
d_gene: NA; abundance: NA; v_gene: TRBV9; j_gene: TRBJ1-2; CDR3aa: CASSVGPATNYGYTF; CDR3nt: TGTGCCAGCAGCGTAGGGCCAGCTACTAACTATGGCTACACCTTC
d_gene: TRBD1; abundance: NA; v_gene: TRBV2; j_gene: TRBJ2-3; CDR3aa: CASSEAGTAYFTDTQYF; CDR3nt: TGTGCCAGCAGTGAAGCCGGGACAGCCTACTTCACAGATACGCAGTATTTT
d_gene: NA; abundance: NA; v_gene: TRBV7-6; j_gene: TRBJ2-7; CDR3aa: CASSLGSGTEQYF; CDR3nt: TGTGCCAGCAGCTTAGGTTCGGGGACCGAGCAGTACTTC
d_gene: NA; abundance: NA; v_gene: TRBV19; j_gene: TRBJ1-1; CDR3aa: CASSRTFRDSPEAFF; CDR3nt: TGTGCCAGTAGTAGGACTTTCAGGGATTCTCCTGAAGCTTTCTTT
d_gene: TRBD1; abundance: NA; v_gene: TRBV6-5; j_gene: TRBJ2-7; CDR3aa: CASSYGRFQGAFEQYF; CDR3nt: TGTGCCAGCAGTTACGGCAGGTTTCAGGGGGCATTCGAGCAGTACTTC
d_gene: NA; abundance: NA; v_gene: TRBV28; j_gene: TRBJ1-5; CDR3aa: CASSFSGYRKNQPQHF; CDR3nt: TGTGCCAGCAGTTTTTCGGGCTACAGGAAGAATCAGCCCCAGCATTTT
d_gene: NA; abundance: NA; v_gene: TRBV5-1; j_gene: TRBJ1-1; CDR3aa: CASSSTLDRLGGAFF; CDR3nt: TGCGCCAGCAGCTCGACACTAGACAGGCTGGGTGGAGCTTTCTTT
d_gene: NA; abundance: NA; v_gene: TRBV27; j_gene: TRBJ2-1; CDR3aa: CASSLGPVREQFF; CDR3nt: TGTGCCAGCAGTTTAGGGCCCGTCCGTGAGCAGTTCTTC
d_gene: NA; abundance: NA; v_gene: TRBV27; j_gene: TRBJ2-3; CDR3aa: CASSIAGEDAQYF; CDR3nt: TGTGCCAGCAGTATAGCAGGGGAGGATGCGCAGTATTTT
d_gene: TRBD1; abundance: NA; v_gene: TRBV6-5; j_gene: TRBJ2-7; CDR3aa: CASSYSGQGARYF; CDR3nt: TGTGCCAGCAGTTACTCGGGACAGGGGGCTAGGTACTTC
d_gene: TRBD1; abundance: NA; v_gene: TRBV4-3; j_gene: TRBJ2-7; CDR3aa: CASSRDRGPPYEQYF; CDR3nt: TGCGCCAGCAGCCGCGACAGGGGGCCTCCCTACGAGCAGTACTTC
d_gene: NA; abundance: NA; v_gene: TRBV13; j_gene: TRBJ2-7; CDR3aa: CASSFKGSYEQYF; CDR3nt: TGTGCCAGCAGCTTTAAGGGGTCCTACGAGCAGTACTTC
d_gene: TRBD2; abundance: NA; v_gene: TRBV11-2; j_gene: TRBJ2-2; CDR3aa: CASSPWTSGGTGELFF; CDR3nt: TGTGCCAGCAGCCCCTGGACTAGCGGGGGGACCGGGGAGCTGTTTTTT
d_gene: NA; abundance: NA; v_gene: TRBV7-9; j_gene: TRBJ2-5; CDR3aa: CASSLSTDQETQYF; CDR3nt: TGTGCCAGCAGCTTGTCGACAGATCAAGAGACCCAGTACTTC
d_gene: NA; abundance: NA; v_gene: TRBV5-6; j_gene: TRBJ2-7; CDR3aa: CASSLEWISYEQYF; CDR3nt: TGTGCCAGCAGCTTGGAATGGATTTCCTACGAGCAGTACTTC
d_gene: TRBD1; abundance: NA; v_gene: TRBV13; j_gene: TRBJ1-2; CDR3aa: CASSLEGAHFGYTF; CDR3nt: TGTGCCAGCAGCTTAGAGGGGGCCCACTTTGGCTACACCTTC
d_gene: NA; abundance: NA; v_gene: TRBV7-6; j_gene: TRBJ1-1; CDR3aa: CASSSQPTEGTEAFF; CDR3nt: TGTGCCAGCAGTTCGCAACCCACCGAAGGGACTGAAGCTTTCTTT
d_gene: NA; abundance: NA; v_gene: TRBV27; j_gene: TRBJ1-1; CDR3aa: CASSFRGAVTEAFF; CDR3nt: TGTGCCAGCAGTTTCCGAGGTGCAGTCACTGAAGCTTTCTTT
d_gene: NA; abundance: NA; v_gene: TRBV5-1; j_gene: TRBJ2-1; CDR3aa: CASSSGDSYNEQFF; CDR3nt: TGCGCCAGCAGCTCAGGAGACTCCTACAATGAGCAGTTCTTC
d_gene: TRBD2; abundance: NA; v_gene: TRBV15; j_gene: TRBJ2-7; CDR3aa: CATSSTSENYEQYF; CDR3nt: TGTGCCACCAGCAGTACTAGCGAAAACTACGAGCAGTACTTC
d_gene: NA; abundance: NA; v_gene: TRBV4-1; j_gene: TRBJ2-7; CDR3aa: CASSQGRLGVYEQYF; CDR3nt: TGCGCCAGCAGCCAAGGGAGACTAGGGGTCTACGAGCAGTACTTC
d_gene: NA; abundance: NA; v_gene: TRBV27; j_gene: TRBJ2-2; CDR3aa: CASSPRGGARTGELFF; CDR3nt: TGTGCCAGCAGTCCCCGAGGAGGGGCTCGCACCGGGGAGCTGTTTTTT
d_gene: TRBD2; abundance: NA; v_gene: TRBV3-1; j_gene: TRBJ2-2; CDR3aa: CASSRTSGPNTGELFF; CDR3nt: TGTGCCAGCAGTCGGACTAGCGGGCCGAACACCGGGGAGCTGTTTTTT
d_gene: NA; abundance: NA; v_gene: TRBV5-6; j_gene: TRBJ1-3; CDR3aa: CASSSLRGSGNTIYF; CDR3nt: TGTGCCAGCAGTTCGTTGAGGGGGTCTGGAAACACCATATATTTT
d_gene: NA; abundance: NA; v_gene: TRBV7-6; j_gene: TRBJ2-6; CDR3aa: CASSLDRAGAPGANVLTF; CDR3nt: TGTGCCAGCAGCTTAGACAGGGCAGGGGCTCCCGGGGCCAACGTCCTGACTTTC
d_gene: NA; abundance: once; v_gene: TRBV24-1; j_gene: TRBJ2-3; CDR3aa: CATSDLPAGRLNF; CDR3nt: TGTGCCACCAGTGATTTGCCCGCAGGGCGGTTGAATTTT
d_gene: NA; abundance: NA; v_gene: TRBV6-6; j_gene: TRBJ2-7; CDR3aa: CASSVGWGASYEQYF; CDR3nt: TGTGCCAGCAGTGTCGGTTGGGGGGCCTCCTACGAGCAGTACTTC
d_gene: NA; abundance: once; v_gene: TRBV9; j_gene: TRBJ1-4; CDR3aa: CASNGGGANEKLFF; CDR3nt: TGTGCCAGCAACGGTGGGGGCGCCAATGAAAAACTGTTTTTT
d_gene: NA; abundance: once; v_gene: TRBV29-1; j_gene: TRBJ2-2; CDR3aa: CSARDVGADTGELFF; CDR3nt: TGCAGCGCCCGGGACGTGGGGGCAGACACCGGGGAGCTGTTTTTT
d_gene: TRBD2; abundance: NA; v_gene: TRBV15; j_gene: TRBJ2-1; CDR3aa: CATSSPGTSGGTYNEQFF; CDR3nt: TGTGCCACCAGCAGCCCCGGGACTAGCGGGGGGACCTACAATGAGCAGTTCTTC
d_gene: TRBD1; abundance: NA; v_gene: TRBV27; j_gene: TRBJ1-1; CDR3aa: CASRKQGGSTEAFF; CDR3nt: TGTGCCAGCAGAAAACAGGGGGGTAGCACTGAAGCTTTCTTT
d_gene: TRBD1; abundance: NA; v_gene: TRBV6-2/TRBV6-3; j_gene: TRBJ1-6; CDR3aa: CASSPTEDRVTSPLHF; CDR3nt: TGTGCCAGCAGCCCCACCGAGGACAGGGTTACCTCACCCCTCCACTTT
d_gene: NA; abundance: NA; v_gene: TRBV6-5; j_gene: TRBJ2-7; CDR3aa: CASSPTGMGYEQYF; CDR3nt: TGTGCCAGCAGTCCTACGGGCATGGGCTACGAGCAGTACTTC
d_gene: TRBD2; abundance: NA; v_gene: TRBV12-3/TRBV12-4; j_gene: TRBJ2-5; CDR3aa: CASSLGLAGSKETQYF; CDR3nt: TGTGCCAGCAGTTTGGGACTAGCGGGTTCTAAAGAGACCCAGTACTTC
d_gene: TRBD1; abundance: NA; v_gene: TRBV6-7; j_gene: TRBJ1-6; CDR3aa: CASSSPPRDRSPLHF; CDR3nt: TGTGCCAGCAGTTCCCCGCCGAGGGACAGATCACCCCTCCACTTT
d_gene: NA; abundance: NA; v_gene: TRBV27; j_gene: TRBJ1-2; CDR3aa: CASSDRPNYGYTF; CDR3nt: TGTGCCAGCAGTGACAGGCCGAACTATGGCTACACCTTC
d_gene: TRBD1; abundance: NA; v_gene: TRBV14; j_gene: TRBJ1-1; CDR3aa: CASSQNMDRMNTEAFF; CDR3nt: TGTGCCAGCAGCCAAAACATGGACAGGATGAACACTGAAGCTTTCTTT
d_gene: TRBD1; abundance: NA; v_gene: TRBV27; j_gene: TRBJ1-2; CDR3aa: CASWTGAGYTF; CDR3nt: TGTGCCAGCTGGACAGGGGCGGGCTACACCTTC
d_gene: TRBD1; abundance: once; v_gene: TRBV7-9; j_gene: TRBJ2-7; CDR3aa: CASSPQGQGYEQYF; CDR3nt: TGTGCCAGCAGCCCCCAGGGACAGGGTTACGAGCAGTACTTC
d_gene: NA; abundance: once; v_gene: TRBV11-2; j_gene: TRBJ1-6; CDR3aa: CASSRRDTAYNSPLHF; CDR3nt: TGTGCCAGCAGCCGACGGGACACGGCCTATAATTCACCCCTCCACTTT
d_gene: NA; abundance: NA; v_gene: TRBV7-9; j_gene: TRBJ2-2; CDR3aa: CASSLGSDRGTGELFF; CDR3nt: TGTGCCAGCAGCTTAGGATCGGACCGTGGCACCGGGGAGCTGTTTTTT
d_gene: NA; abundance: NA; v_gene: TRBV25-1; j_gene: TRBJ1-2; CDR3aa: CASSPPGVLYGYTF; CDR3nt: TGTGCCAGCAGCCCCCCGGGGGTCCTTTATGGCTACACCTTC
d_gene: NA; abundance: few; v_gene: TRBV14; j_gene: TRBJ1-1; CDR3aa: CASSLGGAEAFF; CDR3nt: TGTGCCAGCAGCCTCGGAGGGGCTGAAGCTTTCTTT
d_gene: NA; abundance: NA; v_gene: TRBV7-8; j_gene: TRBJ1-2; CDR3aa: CASSPSSNYGYTF; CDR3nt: TGTGCCAGCAGCCCTAGTTCTAACTATGGCTACACCTTC
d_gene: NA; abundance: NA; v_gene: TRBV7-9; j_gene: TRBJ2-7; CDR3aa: CASSPDRF; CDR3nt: TGTGCCAGCAGTCCGGATCGCTTC